The clone carrying this T cell receptor beta chain was recorded a few times. Its specificity is unknown. V was cut by 0 bases and J by 3 bases, with 6 bases left in between. The CDR3 has 13 amino acids. Germline values: CDR1 MNHEY, CDR2 SVGEGT. RNA transcripts served as the template for amplifying TCR beta CDR3 regions. First-round RT-PCR of the TCR CDR3 relied on the HTBI primer set. TCRdb itself ran the multiplex PCR reads through MiXCR, one entry per CDR3 protein. The data hold a few hundred thousand distinct CDR3 sequences, with 15% to 17% observed a single time. The entry originates in a study of T cells in Graves' hyperthyroidism and ophthalmopathy. Overall study findings and caveats: The model anticipated ophthalmopathy a median around 6 months pre-onset.

Sequencing used blood. This sequence joins TRBV6-2 or TRBV6-3 and TRBJ2-7, with unresolved D. The sequence was collected from a woman in her thirties with Graves' hyperthyroidism. CDR3 bases: TGTGCCAGCAGTTACTCTTCGTACTACGAGCAGTACTTC. This gives the protein CASSYSSYYEQYF.